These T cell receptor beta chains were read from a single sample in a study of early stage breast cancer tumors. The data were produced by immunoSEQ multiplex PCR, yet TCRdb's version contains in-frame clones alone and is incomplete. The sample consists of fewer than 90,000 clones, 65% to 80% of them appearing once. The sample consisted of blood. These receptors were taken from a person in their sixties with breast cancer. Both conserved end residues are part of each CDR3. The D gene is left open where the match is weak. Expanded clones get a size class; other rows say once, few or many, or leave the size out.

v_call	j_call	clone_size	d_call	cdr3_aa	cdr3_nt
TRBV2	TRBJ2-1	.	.	CASSEQLRDEQFF	TGTGCCAGCAGTGAACAGTTAAGGGATGAGCAGTTCTTC
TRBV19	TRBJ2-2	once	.	CASSSVKKGTGELFF	TGTGCCAGTAGTAGCGTCAAAAAGGGGACCGGGGAGCTGTTTTTT
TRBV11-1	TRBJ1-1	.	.	CASSPDSKVGAFF	TGTGCCAGCAGCCCGGACAGCAAAGTTGGAGCTTTCTTT
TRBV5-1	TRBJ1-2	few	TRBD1	CASSLTGGEMDGYTF	TGCGCCAGCAGCTTAACAGGGGGCGAAATGGATGGCTACACCTTC
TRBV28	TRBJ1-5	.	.	CASSPQIQPQHF	TGTGCCAGCAGTCCCCAGATACAGCCCCAGCATTTT
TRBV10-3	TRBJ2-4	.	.	CAISESGSQYF	TGTGCCATCAGTGAGTCAGGGTCCCAGTACTTC
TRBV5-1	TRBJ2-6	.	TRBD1	CASSFAGGSGANVLTF	TGCGCCAGCAGCTTTGCAGGGGGCTCTGGGGCCAACGTCCTGACTTTC
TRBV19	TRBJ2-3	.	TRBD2	CASSTRAGGGFDTQYF	TGTGCCAGTAGTACCCGGGCCGGCGGGGGTTTCGATACGCAGTATTTT
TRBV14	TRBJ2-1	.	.	CASSQEARGEQFF	TGTGCCAGCAGCCAAGAAGCACGAGGTGAGCAGTTCTTC
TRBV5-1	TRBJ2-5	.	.	CASSLEAQGVQETQYF	TGCGCCAGCAGCTTGGAGGCACAGGGTGTCCAAGAGACCCAGTACTTC
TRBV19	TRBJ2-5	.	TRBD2	CASSRTSRETQYF	TGTGCCAGTAGTCGGACTAGTAGGGAGACCCAGTACTTC
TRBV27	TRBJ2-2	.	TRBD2	CASSLLAGALGGELFF	TGTGCCAGCAGTTTACTAGCGGGGGCTCTTGGCGGGGAGCTGTTTTTT
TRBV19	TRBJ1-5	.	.	CASSMDGNQPQHF	TGTGCCAGTAGTATGGACGGTAATCAGCCCCAGCATTTT
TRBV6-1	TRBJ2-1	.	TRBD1	CASQTGTGANEQFF	TGTGCCAGCCAAACCGGGACAGGGGCAAATGAGCAGTTCTTC
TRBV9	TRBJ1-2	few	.	CASSVGWDSQGLYGYTF	TGTGCCAGCAGCGTAGGGTGGGACTCACAGGGCTTATATGGCTACACCTTC
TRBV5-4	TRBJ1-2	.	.	CASSLTAVNYGYTF	TGTGCCAGCAGCTTGACGGCGGTGAACTATGGCTACACCTTC
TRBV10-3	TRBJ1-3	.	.	CAIREDSGNTIYF	TGTGCCATCAGGGAGGACTCTGGAAACACCATATATTTT
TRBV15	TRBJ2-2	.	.	CATVEGDTGELFF	TGTGCCACCGTGGAGGGGGACACCGGGGAGCTGTTTTTT
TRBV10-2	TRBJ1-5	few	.	CASSWDSNQPQHF	TGCGCCAGCAGTTGGGATAGCAATCAGCCCCAGCATTTT
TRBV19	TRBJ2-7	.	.	CASSIGSGGLYEQYF	TGTGCCAGTAGTATTGGGTCGGGCGGACTCTACGAGCAGTACTTC
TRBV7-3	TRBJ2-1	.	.	CASSLEGREYNEQFF	TGTGCCAGCAGCTTAGAAGGCAGGGAATACAATGAGCAGTTCTTC
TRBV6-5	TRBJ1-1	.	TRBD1	CASSTGDSWNTEAFF	TGTGCCAGCAGTACGGGGGACAGCTGGAACACTGAAGCTTTCTTT
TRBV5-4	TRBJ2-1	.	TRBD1	CASSSPGQGYNEQFF	TGTGCCAGCAGCTCCCCGGGACAGGGGTACAATGAGCAGTTCTTC
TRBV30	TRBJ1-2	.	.	CAWSNSRSHGYTF	TGTGCCTGGAGTAACAGTCGTAGCCATGGCTACACCTTC
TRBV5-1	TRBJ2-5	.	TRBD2	CASSLGLAGGQEETQYF	TGCGCCAGCAGCTTGGGACTAGCGGGAGGGCAGGAAGAGACCCAGTACTTC
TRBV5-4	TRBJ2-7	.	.	CASSLPGILYEQYF	TGTGCCAGCAGCCTGCCTGGGATTCTCTACGAGCAGTACTTC
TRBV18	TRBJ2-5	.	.	CASSPPTGSETQYF	TGTGCCAGCTCACCACCCACAGGGAGTGAGACCCAGTACTTC
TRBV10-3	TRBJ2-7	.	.	CAISGGTRPYEQYF	TGTGCCATCAGTGGGGGGACTCGCCCCTACGAGCAGTACTTC
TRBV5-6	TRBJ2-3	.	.	CASSRSPDTQYF	TGTGCCAGCAGCCGAAGTCCAGATACGCAGTATTTT